The rows below give T cell receptor beta chains drawn from one sample of a study of radiotherapy plus CTLA-4 blockade in lung cancer. TCRdb's copy holds only in-frame clones and misses some; the assay was immunoSEQ multiplex PCR. The sample includes some 37,000 clones, roughly 72% of them seen just once. The material was peripheral blood, obtained from a patient treated with radiotherapy plus ipilimumab. The receptors stem from a human donor with non-small cell lung cancer who had stable disease on radiotherapy plus ipilimumab. Both conserved end residues are part of each CDR3. A D gene is named only where the DNA matches it firmly. For some rows the clone size is stated as once, few or many, or as a class when expanded; others skip it.

size,J,D,V,DNA,CDR3
.,TRBJ1-5,.,TRBV19,TGTGCCACCTCATCGGCGGGATTTCCTAGCAATCAGCCCCAGCATTTT,CATSSAGFPSNQPQHF
.,TRBJ2-7,.,TRBV2,TGTGCCAGCCGGACAGATTTTGGCTACGAGCAGTACTTC,CASRTDFGYEQYF
few,TRBJ1-1,.,TRBV6-6,TGTGCCAGCAGTTACGCCGCCGGGGAGGGCACTGAAGCTTTCTTT,CASSYAAGEGTEAFF
.,TRBJ1-2,.,TRBV7-2,TGTGCCAGCAGCTTAGTTACAGCGCAGGGGGGCTACACCTTC,CASSLVTAQGGYTF
.,TRBJ1-2,.,TRBV19,TGTGCCAGTAGAGCCGCAGCCGGGACAAGTTATGGCTACACCTTC,CASRAAAGTSYGYTF
.,TRBJ1-6,TRBD1,TRBV4-1,TGCGCCAGCAGCCCCATATGGGGACAGGGTCAGTCGACCCTCCACTTT,CASSPIWGQGQSTLHF
few,TRBJ2-7,TRBD1,TRBV29-1,TGCAGCGTTCGACAGGGGGCCGGCTACGAGCAGTACTTC,CSVRQGAGYEQYF
.,TRBJ1-2,.,TRBV19,TGTGCCAGTAGTATAAATAACAGGATTAACTATGGCTACACCTTC,CASSINNRINYGYTF
.,TRBJ2-7,TRBD1,TRBV4-1,TGCGCCAGCAGCCAAACCGGGACAGGGGACTACGAGCAGTACTTC,CASSQTGTGDYEQYF
few,TRBJ1-4,TRBD1,TRBV5-4,TGTGCCAGCAGCCCGGGGGGGACAGGGGTCGAAAAACTGTTTTTT,CASSPGGTGVEKLFF
.,TRBJ1-5,.,TRBV6-5,TGTGCCAGCAGTTACTCGGGGGGAACTGGACAGCCCCAGCATTTT,CASSYSGGTGQPQHF
many,TRBJ1-5,.,TRBV4-2,TGTGCCAGCAGCCAACACCCGACAGGCCCTCAGCCCCAGCATTTT,CASSQHPTGPQPQHF
.,TRBJ1-4,TRBD1,TRBV4-1,TGCGCCAGCAGCCAAAGAGACAGGGGGGGAACTAATGAAAAACTGTTTTTT,CASSQRDRGGTNEKLFF
.,TRBJ1-5,.,TRBV5-5,TGTGCCAGCAGCTTGGCGGTTGGTAGCAATCAGCCCCAGCATTTT,CASSLAVGSNQPQHF
.,TRBJ2-1,.,TRBV6-1,TGTGCCAGCAGTGAGCGGTTCGGAGGCTACAATGAGCAGTTCTTC,CASSERFGGYNEQFF
.,TRBJ2-1,.,TRBV7-8,TGTGCCAGCAGCTTAGAAGGGGCGCTCCCTGGCAATGAGCAGTTCTTC,CASSLEGALPGNEQFF
.,TRBJ2-3,TRBD1,TRBV18,TGTGCCAGCTCAGCCCGCAGAGCCACGACAGGGGGTGCAGATACGCAGTATTTT,CASSARRATTGGADTQYF
few,TRBJ1-1,.,TRBV19,TGTGCCAGTAGTATGATGAACGGCGGGAACACTGAAGCTTTCTTT,CASSMMNGGNTEAFF
few,TRBJ2-5,.,TRBV25-1,TGTGCCAGCAGTGTATATGGCGAGACCCAGTACTTC,CASSVYGETQYF
few,TRBJ1-1,.,TRBV5-1,TGCGCCAGCAGCTTGGACGGGTACGGTCGTGAAGCTTTCTTT,CASSLDGYGREAFF